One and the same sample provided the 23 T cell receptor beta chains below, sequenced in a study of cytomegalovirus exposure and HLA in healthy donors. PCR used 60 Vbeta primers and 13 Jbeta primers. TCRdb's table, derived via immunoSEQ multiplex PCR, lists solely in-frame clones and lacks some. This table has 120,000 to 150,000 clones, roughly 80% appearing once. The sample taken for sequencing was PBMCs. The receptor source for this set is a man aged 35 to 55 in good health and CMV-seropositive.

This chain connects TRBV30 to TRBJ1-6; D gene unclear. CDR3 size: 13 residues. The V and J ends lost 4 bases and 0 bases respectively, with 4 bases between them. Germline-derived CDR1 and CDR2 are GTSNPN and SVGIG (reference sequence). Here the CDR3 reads CAWTGSYNSPLHF. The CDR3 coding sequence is TGTGCCTGGACGGGCTCCTATAATTCACCCCTCCACTTT.

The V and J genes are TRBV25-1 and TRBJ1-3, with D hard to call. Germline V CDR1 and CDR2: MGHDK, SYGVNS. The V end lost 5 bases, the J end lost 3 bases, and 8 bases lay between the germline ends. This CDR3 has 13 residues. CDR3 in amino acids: CASSSGVGNTIYF. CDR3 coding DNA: TGTGCCAGCAGTTCCGGGGTTGGAAACACCATATATTTT. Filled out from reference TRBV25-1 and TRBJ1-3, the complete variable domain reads EADIYQTPRYLVIGTGKKITLECSQTMGHDKMYWYQQDPGMELHLIHYSYGVNSTEKGDLSSESTVSRIRTEHFPLTLESARPSHTSQYLCASSSGVGNTIYFGEGSWLTVV.

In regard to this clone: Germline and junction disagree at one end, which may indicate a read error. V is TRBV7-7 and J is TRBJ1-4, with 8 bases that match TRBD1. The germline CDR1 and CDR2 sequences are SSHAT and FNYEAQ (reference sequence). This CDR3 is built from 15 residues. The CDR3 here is CASSPGQGQSEKLFF. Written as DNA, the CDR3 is TGTGCTAGCAGCCCTGGACAGGGCCAGAGTGAAAAACTGTTTTTT.

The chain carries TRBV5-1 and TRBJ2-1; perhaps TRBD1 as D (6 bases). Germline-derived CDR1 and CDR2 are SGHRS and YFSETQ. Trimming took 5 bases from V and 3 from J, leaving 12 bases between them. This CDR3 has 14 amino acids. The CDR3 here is CASSGQRNYNEQFF. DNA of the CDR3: TGCGCCAGCAGTGGACAGAGAAACTACAATGAGCAGTTCTTC. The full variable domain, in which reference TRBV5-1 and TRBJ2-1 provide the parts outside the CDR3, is KAGVTQTPRYLIKTRGQQVTLSCSPISGHRSVSWYQQTPGQGLQFLFEYFSETQRNKGNFPGRFSGRQFSNSRSEMNVSTLELGDSALYLCASSGQRNYNEQFFGPGTRLTVL.

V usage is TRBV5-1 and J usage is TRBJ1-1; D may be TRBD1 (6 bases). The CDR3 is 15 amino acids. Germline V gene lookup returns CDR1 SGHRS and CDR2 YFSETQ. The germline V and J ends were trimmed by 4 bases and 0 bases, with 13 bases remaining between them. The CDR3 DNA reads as TGCGCCAGCAGCCCCCCGAGGGGGATGAACACTGAAGCTTTCTTT. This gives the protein CASSPPRGMNTEAFF.

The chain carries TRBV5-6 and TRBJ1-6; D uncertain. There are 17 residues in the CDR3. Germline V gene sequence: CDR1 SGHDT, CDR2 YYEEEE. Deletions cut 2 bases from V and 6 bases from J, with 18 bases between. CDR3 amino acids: CASSFTEFPAGNSPLHF. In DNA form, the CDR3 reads TGTGCCAGCAGCTTTACGGAGTTTCCCGCGGGTAATTCACCCCTCCACTTT.

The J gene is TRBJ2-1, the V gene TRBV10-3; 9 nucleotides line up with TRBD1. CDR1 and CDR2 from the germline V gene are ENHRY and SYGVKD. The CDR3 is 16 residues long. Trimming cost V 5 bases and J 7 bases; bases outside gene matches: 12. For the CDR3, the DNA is TGTGCCATCAGTATGTCCGGGACAGGGAGTAGGAATGAGCAGTTCTTC. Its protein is CAISMSGTGSRNEQFF.

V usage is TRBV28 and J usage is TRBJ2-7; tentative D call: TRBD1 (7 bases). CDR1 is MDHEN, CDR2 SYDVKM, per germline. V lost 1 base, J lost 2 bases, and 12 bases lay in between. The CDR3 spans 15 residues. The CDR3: CASSLSQGGPYEQYF. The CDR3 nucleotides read TGTGCCAGCAGTTTATCCCAGGGGGGCCCCTACGAGCAGTACTTC.

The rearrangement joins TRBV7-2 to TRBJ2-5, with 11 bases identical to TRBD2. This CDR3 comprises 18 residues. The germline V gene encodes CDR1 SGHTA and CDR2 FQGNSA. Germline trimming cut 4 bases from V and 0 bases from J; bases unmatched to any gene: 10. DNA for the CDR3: TGTGCCAGCAGCTCCCGACCTAGCGGGGGGTATAACCAAGAGACCCAGTACTTC. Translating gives CASSSRPSGGYNQETQYF.

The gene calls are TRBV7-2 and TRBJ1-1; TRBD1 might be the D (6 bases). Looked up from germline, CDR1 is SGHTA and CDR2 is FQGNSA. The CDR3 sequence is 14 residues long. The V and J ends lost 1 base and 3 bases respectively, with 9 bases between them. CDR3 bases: TGTGCCAGCAGCTTAGGGACAGAGTACACTGAAGCTTTCTTT. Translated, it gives CASSLGTEYTEAFF.

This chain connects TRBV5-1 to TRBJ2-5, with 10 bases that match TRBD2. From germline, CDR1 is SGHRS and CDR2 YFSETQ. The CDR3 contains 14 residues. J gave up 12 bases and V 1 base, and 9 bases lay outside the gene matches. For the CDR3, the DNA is TGCGCCAGCAGCTTGACTAGCGGGGCCCTTGATGAGTACTTC. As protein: CASSLTSGALDEYF.

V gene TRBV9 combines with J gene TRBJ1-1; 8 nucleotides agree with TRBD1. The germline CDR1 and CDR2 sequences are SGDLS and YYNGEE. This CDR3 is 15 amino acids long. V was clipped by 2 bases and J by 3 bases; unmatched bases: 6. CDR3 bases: TGTGCCAGCAGCGTTTCCCCGGACAGGGACACTGAAGCTTTCTTT. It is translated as CASSVSPDRDTEAFF.

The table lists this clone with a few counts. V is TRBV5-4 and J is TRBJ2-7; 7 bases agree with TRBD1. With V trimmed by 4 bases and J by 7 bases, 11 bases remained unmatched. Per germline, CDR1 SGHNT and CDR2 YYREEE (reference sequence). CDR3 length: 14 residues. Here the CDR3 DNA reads TGTGCCAGCAGCGAAGGGACAGCGGACGGGGAGCAGTACTTC. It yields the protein CASSEGTADGEQYF.

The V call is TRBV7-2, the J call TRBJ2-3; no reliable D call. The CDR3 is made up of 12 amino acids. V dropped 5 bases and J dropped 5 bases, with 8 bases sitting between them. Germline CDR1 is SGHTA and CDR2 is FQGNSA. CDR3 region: CASSPSGDTQYF. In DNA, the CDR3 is TGTGCCAGCAGCCCATCGGGAGATACGCAGTATTTT.

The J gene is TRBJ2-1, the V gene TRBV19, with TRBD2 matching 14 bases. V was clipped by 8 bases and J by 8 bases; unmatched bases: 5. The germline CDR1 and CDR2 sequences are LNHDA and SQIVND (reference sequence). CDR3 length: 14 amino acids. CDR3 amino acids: CASRLAGGLDEQFF. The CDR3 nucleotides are TGTGCCAGTCGACTAGCGGGAGGGTTGGATGAGCAGTTCTTC.

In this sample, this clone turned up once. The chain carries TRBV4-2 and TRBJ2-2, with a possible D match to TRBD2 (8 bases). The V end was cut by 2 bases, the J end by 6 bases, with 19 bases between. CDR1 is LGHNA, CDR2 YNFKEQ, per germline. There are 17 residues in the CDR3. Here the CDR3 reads CASSQTGGGPLAGELFF. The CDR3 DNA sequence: TGTGCCAGCAGCCAAACGGGAGGGGGCCCGCTGGCCGGGGAGCTGTTTTTT.

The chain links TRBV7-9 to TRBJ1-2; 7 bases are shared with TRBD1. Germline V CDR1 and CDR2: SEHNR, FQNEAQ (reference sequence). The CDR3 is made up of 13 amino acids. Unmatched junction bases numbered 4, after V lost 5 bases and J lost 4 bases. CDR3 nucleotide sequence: TGTGCCAGCAGCCACGGGACAGCCTATGGCTACACCTTC. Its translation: CASSHGTAYGYTF.

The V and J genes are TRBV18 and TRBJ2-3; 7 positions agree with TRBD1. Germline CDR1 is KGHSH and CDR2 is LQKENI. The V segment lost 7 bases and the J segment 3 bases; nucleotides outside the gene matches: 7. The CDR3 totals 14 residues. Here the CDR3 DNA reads TGTGCCAGCTGTGGACAGGTGGGAACAGATACGCAGTATTTT. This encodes CASCGQVGTDTQYF.

The CDR3 region is CASSYSDRNEKLFF. For the CDR3, the DNA is TGTGCCAGCAGTTACTCGGACAGGAATGAAAAACTGTTTTTT. V gene TRBV6-5 combines with J gene TRBJ1-4, with 7 bases lining up with TRBD1. Germline V gene sequence: CDR1 MNHEY, CDR2 SVGAGI. The CDR3 is 14 amino acids. V lost 0 bases and J lost 5; bases outside the gene matches: 0.

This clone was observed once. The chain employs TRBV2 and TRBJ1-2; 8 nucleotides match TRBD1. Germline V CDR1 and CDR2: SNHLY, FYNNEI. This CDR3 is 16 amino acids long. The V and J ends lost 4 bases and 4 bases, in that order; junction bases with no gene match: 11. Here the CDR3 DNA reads TGTGCCAGCAGTGGAGGTCGGACAGGGAGCGGCTATGGCTACACCTTC. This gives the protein CASSGGRTGSGYGYTF.

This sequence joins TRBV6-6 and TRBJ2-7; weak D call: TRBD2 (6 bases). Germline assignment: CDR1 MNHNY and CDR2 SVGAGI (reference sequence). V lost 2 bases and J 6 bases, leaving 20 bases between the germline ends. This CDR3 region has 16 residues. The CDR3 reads CASSYTLLGRSGEQYF. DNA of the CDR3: TGTGCCAGCAGTTACACACTTTTGGGGAGGTCGGGCGAGCAGTACTTC.

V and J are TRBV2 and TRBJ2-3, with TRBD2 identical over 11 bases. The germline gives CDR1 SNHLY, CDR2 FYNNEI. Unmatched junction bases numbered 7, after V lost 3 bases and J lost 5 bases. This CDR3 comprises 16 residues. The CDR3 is CASSDQLAGVVDTQYF. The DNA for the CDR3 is TGTGCCAGCAGTGACCAACTAGCGGGAGTTGTAGATACGCAGTATTTT.

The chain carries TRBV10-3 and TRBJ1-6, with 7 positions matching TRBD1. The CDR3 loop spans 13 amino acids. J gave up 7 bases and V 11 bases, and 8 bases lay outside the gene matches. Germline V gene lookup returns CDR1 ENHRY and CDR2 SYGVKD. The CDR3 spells CAGRDSLNSPLHF. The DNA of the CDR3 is TGTGCCGGGCGGGACAGCCTAAATTCACCCCTCCACTTT.